A single TCR beta chain is shown here with its context. Its antigen is as yet unknown. Assay: immunoSEQ multiplex PCR; the TCRdb copy retains only in-frame clones and omits some. The table shows about 140,000 clones, with approximately 85% occurring only once. This specimen belongs to a study of T cell responses to AZD1222 COVID-19 vaccine. Regarding the study as a whole: A mostly white British donor set with more females was recruited, and clonal diversity was possibly underestimated. Baseline antibody screening turned up just six or seven seropositive AZD1222 recipients. It was only after the peak T cell response that any repertoires were sampled.

The origin of this receptor is an adult in good health. Material: peripheral blood, obtained on day 0 of AZD1222 vaccination.

This CDR3 is CASSLVGPREAFF. Written as DNA, the CDR3 is TGTGCCAGCAGCTTAGTGGGACCTAGGGAAGCTTTCTTT. The rearrangement uses TRBV11-2 and TRBJ1-1, with D possibly being TRBD1 (5 bases). The CDR3 consists of 13 residues. V was pared by 1 base and J by 8 bases, with 11 bases between. The germline CDR1 and CDR2 sequences are SGHAT and FQNNGV.